The clone carrying this T cell receptor (beta chain) appeared a single time. Among the unsorted PBMC samples, replicate PCRs used 300 ng DNA, roughly 30,000 T cell genomes. This table comes from immunoSEQ multiplex PCR, and its TCRdb copy is limited to in-frame clones, with some not included. The table records more than 400,000 clones, roughly 80% of them present only once. J was trimmed by 3 bases and V by 4 bases; bases with no gene match: 3. The germline gives CDR1 SGHNT, CDR2 YYREEE (reference sequence). This CDR3 has 14 amino acids. The sample belongs to a study of shared clonotypes between healthy human individuals. Study information: The cohort comprised a couple of women and a few men. Their ages spanned 18 to 49 years.

The receptor's source is a woman aged 40 to 50 in good health. Some clones in this sample may be carry-over from other donors' samples. The sample comprised PBMCs. The chain recombines TRBV5-4 with TRBJ2-3, with 9 nucleotides matching TRBD2. The CDR3: CASSHSGGTDTQYF. CDR3 in DNA: TGTGCCAGCAGCCATAGCGGGGGTACAGATACGCAGTATTTT.